Following are 5 T cell receptor beta chains from one sample sequenced in a study of cytomegalovirus exposure and HLA in healthy donors. PCR primers comprised 60 Vbeta and 13 Jbeta primers. Only in-frame clones appear in the TCRdb table, and some are missing; sequencing was by immunoSEQ multiplex PCR. The table records under 200,000 clones, approximately 80% of them present only once. What was sequenced was PBMCs. These receptors came from a woman between 50 and 59 years old in good health and CMV-seronegative.

The V call is TRBV7-2, the J call TRBJ1-4; 7 positions match TRBD1. Germline V lookup: CDR1 SGHTA, CDR2 FQGNSA. J was trimmed by 4 bases and V by 3 bases; bases with no gene match: 5. The CDR3 consists of 15 residues. CDR3 DNA sequence: TGTGCCAGCAGCTTTCGACAGGGATATAATGAAAAACTGTTTTTT. Translation gives CASSFRQGYNEKLFF. Full variable domain (rest looked up from reference TRBV7-2 and TRBJ1-4): GAGVSQSPSNKVTEKGKDVELRCDPISGHTALYWYRQSLGQGLEFLIYFQGNSAPDKSGLPSDRFSAERTGGSVSTLTIQRTQQEDSAVYLCASSFRQGYNEKLFFGSGTQLSVL.

The chain links TRBV5-4 to TRBJ1-1; TRBD1 matches 8 bases. In germline, CDR1 is SGHNT, CDR2 YYREEE (reference sequence). The CDR3 has 14 amino acids. The V segment lost 3 bases and the J segment 10 bases; nucleotides outside the gene matches: 11. In nucleotides, the CDR3 is TGTGCCAGCAGCTGGACAGGGTCTCTACCTGGAGCTTTCTTT. Translation: CASSWTGSLPGAFF.

The J gene is TRBJ1-5, the V gene TRBV5-6, with a tentative D call TRBD1 (6 bases). The V end lost 1 base, the J end lost 5 bases, and 7 bases lay between the germline ends. Germline V CDR1 and CDR2: SGHDT, YYEEEE. The CDR3 is made up of 13 amino acids. CDR3 amino acids: CASSLSGDQPQHF. Written as DNA, the CDR3 is TGTGCCAGCAGCTTGTCAGGGGATCAGCCCCAGCATTTT.

The chain combines TRBV6-6 with TRBJ2-3; 9 bases align to TRBD2. The CDR3 length is 14 residues. Per germline, CDR1 MNHNY and CDR2 SVGAGI (reference sequence). The J segment lost 1 base and the V segment lost 5 bases, leaving 1 base of the junction unmatched. CDR3 sequence: CASSQRGGTDTQYF. The CDR3 DNA follows: TGTGCCAGCAGTCAGCGGGGGGGCACAGATACGCAGTATTTT.

V gene TRBV27 combines with J gene TRBJ2-7; D gene ambiguous. Germline V CDR1 and CDR2: MNHEY, SMNVEV (reference sequence). The CDR3 contains 15 residues. Trimming pared 3 bases from V and 2 bases from J, leaving 14 bases between. The CDR3 coding sequence is TGTGCCAGCAGTTTCCTCCTCCAAAAGCCCTACGAGCAGTACTTC. Translating it yields CASSFLLQKPYEQYF.